A selection of T cell receptor beta chains follows, all from one sample in a study of cytomegalovirus exposure and HLA in healthy donors. The assay was immunoSEQ multiplex PCR, and TCRdb's table has in-frame clones only and misses some. The data show 50,000 to 80,000 clones, 95% seen once. The specimen sequenced was PBMCs. Receptor source: a woman aged 18 to 35 in good health and CMV-seropositive. CDR3s include the opening cysteine and the closing phenylalanine or tryptophan. Fields, in order: CDR3 protein, CDR3 DNA, V gene, clone size, J gene, CDR3 length, D gene. D genes are given only for firm matches. Clone size is shown for a subset of rows, as once, few, many or a class of expanded clone.

CDR3aa: CASSQGEWSKEQFF; CDR3nt: TGCGCCAGCTCCCAGGGCGAGTGGTCGAAAGAGCAGTTCTTC; v_gene: TRBV5-1; abundance: .; j_gene: TRBJ2-1; len: 14; d_gene: .
CDR3aa: CASSRGLAGDTGELFF; CDR3nt: TGTGCCAGCAGCCGAGGACTAGCGGGCGACACCGGGGAGCTGTTTTTT; v_gene: TRBV7-9; abundance: .; j_gene: TRBJ2-2; len: 16; d_gene: TRBD2
CDR3aa: CASRSGGLRVSYNEQFF; CDR3nt: TGTGCCAGCAGATCGGGGGGGTTAAGGGTCTCCTACAATGAGCAGTTCTTC; v_gene: TRBV28; abundance: .; j_gene: TRBJ2-1; len: 17; d_gene: TRBD2
CDR3aa: CASSIQDRRLLFF; CDR3nt: TGTGCCAGTAGTATCCAAGACAGGCGTTTGCTGTTTTTT; v_gene: TRBV19; abundance: .; j_gene: TRBJ1-4; len: 13; d_gene: .
CDR3aa: CASTNSPGTLRNTIYF; CDR3nt: TGTGCCAGCACAAATTCCCCCGGGACATTGAGAAACACCATATATTTT; v_gene: TRBV7-9; abundance: .; j_gene: TRBJ1-3; len: 16; d_gene: .
CDR3aa: CSVRSSVFTQYF; CDR3nt: TGCAGCGTTCGATCCTCGGTGTTTACGCAGTATTTT; v_gene: TRBV29-1; abundance: .; j_gene: TRBJ2-3; len: 12; d_gene: .
CDR3aa: CRSGVAGGQAFF; CDR3nt: TGCAGGTCAGGCGTAGCGGGGGGCCAAGCTTTCTTT; v_gene: TRBV29-1; abundance: .; j_gene: TRBJ1-1; len: 12; d_gene: .
CDR3aa: CASTEIGSLSQEQFF; CDR3nt: TGTGCCAGCACCGAAATTGGTTCCCTTTCCCAGGAGCAGTTCTTC; v_gene: TRBV27; abundance: .; j_gene: TRBJ2-1; len: 15; d_gene: .
CDR3aa: CAISSPGLAVETQYF; CDR3nt: TGTGCCATCAGTAGTCCGGGACTAGCTGTCGAGACCCAGTACTTC; v_gene: TRBV10-3; abundance: .; j_gene: TRBJ2-5; len: 15; d_gene: TRBD2
CDR3aa: CASRGQGAGDTQYF; CDR3nt: TGTGCCAGTAGGGGACAGGGGGCGGGAGATACGCAGTATTTT; v_gene: TRBV19; abundance: few; j_gene: TRBJ2-3; len: 14; d_gene: TRBD1
CDR3aa: CASSLPSDRYSNQPQHF; CDR3nt: TGTGCCAGCAGTTTACCCTCTGACAGGTATAGCAATCAGCCCCAGCATTTT; v_gene: TRBV28; abundance: .; j_gene: TRBJ1-5; len: 17; d_gene: .
CDR3aa: CASSALLAGVSYEQYF; CDR3nt: TGTGCCAGCAGCGCACTACTAGCGGGCGTCTCCTACGAGCAGTACTTC; v_gene: TRBV21-1; abundance: once; j_gene: TRBJ2-7; len: 16; d_gene: .
CDR3aa: CASRPYVRTGTNTGELFF; CDR3nt: TGTGCCAGCAGACCCTACGTCCGGACAGGAACCAACACCGGGGAGCTGTTTTTT; v_gene: TRBV28; abundance: .; j_gene: TRBJ2-2; len: 18; d_gene: TRBD1
CDR3aa: CASSDYSGGYQETQYF; CDR3nt: TGTGCCAGCAGCGACTATAGCGGGGGCTACCAAGAGACCCAGTACTTC; v_gene: TRBV7-9; abundance: .; j_gene: TRBJ2-5; len: 16; d_gene: TRBD2
CDR3aa: CASSSGGGGETQYF; CDR3nt: TGTGCCAGCAGTTCGGGCGGGGGGGGAGAGACCCAGTACTTC; v_gene: TRBV27; abundance: .; j_gene: TRBJ2-5; len: 14; d_gene: TRBD2
CDR3aa: CASSPLQETQETQYF; CDR3nt: TGTGCCAGTAGTCCTTTACAGGAAACCCAAGAGACCCAGTACTTC; v_gene: TRBV19; abundance: .; j_gene: TRBJ2-5; len: 15; d_gene: .
CDR3aa: CASSSWRRTGVNTGELFF; CDR3nt: TGTGCCAGCAGCTCATGGCGCCGGACAGGGGTGAACACCGGGGAGCTGTTTTTT; v_gene: TRBV7-2; abundance: once; j_gene: TRBJ2-2; len: 18; d_gene: TRBD1
CDR3aa: CASSPRGQGAGELFF; CDR3nt: TGTGCCAGCAGCCCCAGGGGACAGGGGGCCGGGGAGCTGTTTTTT; v_gene: TRBV7-9; abundance: few; j_gene: TRBJ2-2; len: 15; d_gene: TRBD1
CDR3aa: CASSYLPGGRSYEQYF; CDR3nt: TGTGCCAGCAGTTACCTTCCGGGGGGCCGATCCTACGAGCAGTACTTC; v_gene: TRBV6-5; abundance: .; j_gene: TRBJ2-7; len: 16; d_gene: .
CDR3aa: CASSAGRGGYTF; CDR3nt: TGTGCCAGCAGCGCCGGGAGGGGTGGCTACACCTTC; v_gene: TRBV7-9; abundance: .; j_gene: TRBJ1-2; len: 12; d_gene: .
CDR3aa: CATSRASAAPSNTQYF; CDR3nt: TGTGCCACCAGCAGAGCCTCAGCGGCGCCTTCGAATACGCAGTATTTT; v_gene: TRBV15; abundance: .; j_gene: TRBJ2-3; len: 16; d_gene: .
CDR3aa: CASSLGRGNQPQHF; CDR3nt: TGTGCCAGCAGTTTGGGGCGAGGCAATCAGCCCCAGCATTTT; v_gene: TRBV28; abundance: .; j_gene: TRBJ1-5; len: 14; d_gene: .
CDR3aa: CASRPGNYGYTF; CDR3nt: TGTGCCAGCAGGCCGGGGAACTATGGCTACACCTTC; v_gene: TRBV28; abundance: .; j_gene: TRBJ1-2; len: 12; d_gene: .
CDR3aa: CASSYTRDRVFEQYF; CDR3nt: TGTGCCAGCAGTTACACCCGGGACAGGGTTTTTGAGCAGTACTTC; v_gene: TRBV6-5; abundance: .; j_gene: TRBJ2-7; len: 15; d_gene: TRBD1
CDR3aa: CASSFRTGTGPGYEQYF; CDR3nt: TGCGCCAGCAGCTTTAGGACCGGGACAGGACCGGGGTACGAGCAGTACTTC; v_gene: TRBV5-1; abundance: .; j_gene: TRBJ2-7; len: 17; d_gene: TRBD1
CDR3aa: CASSRLDARGDNGYTF; CDR3nt: TGTGCCAGCAGCCGTTTGGACGCCCGGGGAGACAATGGCTACACCTTC; v_gene: TRBV14; abundance: .; j_gene: TRBJ1-2; len: 16; d_gene: .
CDR3aa: CASSIRTGSSGNTIYF; CDR3nt: TGTGCCAGCAGCATTAGGACAGGGAGCTCTGGAAACACCATATATTTT; v_gene: TRBV5-4; abundance: .; j_gene: TRBJ1-3; len: 16; d_gene: TRBD1
CDR3aa: CASTLENSYNEQFF; CDR3nt: TGCGCCAGCACCCTCGAGAACTCCTACAATGAGCAGTTCTTC; v_gene: TRBV5-1; abundance: .; j_gene: TRBJ2-1; len: 14; d_gene: .
CDR3aa: CASSSQPDNEQFF; CDR3nt: TGTGCCAGCAGCTCACAGCCCGACAATGAGCAGTTCTTC; v_gene: TRBV7-3; abundance: .; j_gene: TRBJ2-1; len: 13; d_gene: .
CDR3aa: CASSPGGRTDTQYF; CDR3nt: TGTGCCAGCAGCCCCGGCGGGCGCACAGATACGCAGTATTTT; v_gene: TRBV7-2; abundance: .; j_gene: TRBJ2-3; len: 14; d_gene: .
CDR3aa: CASSQTGGGTYEQYF; CDR3nt: TGCGCCAGCAGCCAAACAGGGGGGGGCACCTACGAGCAGTACTTC; v_gene: TRBV4-1; abundance: .; j_gene: TRBJ2-7; len: 15; d_gene: .
CDR3aa: CAISEGGSYNEQFF; CDR3nt: TGTGCCATCAGTGAGGGAGGGAGCTACAATGAGCAGTTCTTC; v_gene: TRBV10-3; abundance: once; j_gene: TRBJ2-1; len: 14; d_gene: .
CDR3aa: CASSRGTSKDTQYF; CDR3nt: TGCGCCAGCAGCCGCGGGACTAGCAAAGATACGCAGTATTTT; v_gene: TRBV5-1; abundance: .; j_gene: TRBJ2-3; len: 14; d_gene: TRBD2
CDR3aa: CAIRAEDRGTEAFF; CDR3nt: TGTGCCATCAGAGCCGAGGACAGGGGCACTGAAGCTTTCTTT; v_gene: TRBV10-3; abundance: .; j_gene: TRBJ1-1; len: 14; d_gene: TRBD1
CDR3aa: CASRPDTYEQYF; CDR3nt: TGTGCCAGCAGACCCGACACTTACGAGCAGTACTTC; v_gene: TRBV11-2; abundance: once; j_gene: TRBJ2-7; len: 12; d_gene: .
CDR3aa: CASSEVPSGSDEQYF; CDR3nt: TGTGCCAGCAGTGAAGTCCCAAGCGGGAGCGACGAGCAGTACTTC; v_gene: TRBV28; abundance: .; j_gene: TRBJ2-7; len: 15; d_gene: TRBD2
CDR3aa: CASSAGGGGNPQYF; CDR3nt: TGTGCCAGCAGCGCGGGAGGGGGAGGGAATCCCCAGTACTTC; v_gene: TRBV5-4; abundance: .; j_gene: TRBJ2-7; len: 14; d_gene: TRBD2
CDR3aa: CASVGTGEETQYF; CDR3nt: TGTGCCAGCGTAGGGACAGGGGAAGAGACCCAGTACTTC; v_gene: TRBV2; abundance: .; j_gene: TRBJ2-5; len: 13; d_gene: TRBD1
CDR3aa: CAPPSPGVINEKLFF; CDR3nt: TGTGCCCCTCCTTCGCCGGGAGTCATAAATGAAAAACTGTTTTTT; v_gene: TRBV21-1; abundance: .; j_gene: TRBJ1-4; len: 15; d_gene: .
CDR3aa: CASSYREPYEQYF; CDR3nt: TGCGCCAGCAGCTACAGGGAACCCTACGAGCAGTACTTC; v_gene: TRBV5-1; abundance: .; j_gene: TRBJ2-7; len: 13; d_gene: .
CDR3aa: CASSLETGGRDEQFF; CDR3nt: TGTGCCAGCAGCTTAGAAACAGGGGGACGGGATGAGCAGTTCTTC; v_gene: TRBV7-9; abundance: .; j_gene: TRBJ2-1; len: 15; d_gene: TRBD1
CDR3aa: CASSQTGISNEKLFF; CDR3nt: TGTGCCAGCAGCCAAACAGGGATATCTAATGAAAAACTGTTTTTT; v_gene: TRBV14; abundance: .; j_gene: TRBJ1-4; len: 15; d_gene: .
CDR3aa: CASSLSGQGIDEQFF; CDR3nt: TGTGCCAGCAGCTTATCGGGACAGGGTATCGATGAGCAGTTCTTC; v_gene: TRBV7-3; abundance: .; j_gene: TRBJ2-1; len: 15; d_gene: TRBD1
CDR3aa: CASSTGTGGQDTQYF; CDR3nt: TGTGCCAGCAGTACCGGGACAGGGGGTCAAGATACGCAGTATTTT; v_gene: TRBV7-6; abundance: few; j_gene: TRBJ2-3; len: 15; d_gene: TRBD1
CDR3aa: CASSKRQEQETQYF; CDR3nt: TGTGCCAGCAGCAAACGACAGGAACAAGAGACCCAGTACTTC; v_gene: TRBV21-1; abundance: .; j_gene: TRBJ2-5; len: 14; d_gene: .